A selection of T cell receptor beta chains follows, all from one sample in a study of blood T cells in healthy people across ages. TCRdb reprocessed the 5' RACE reads via MiXCR and lists one record per CDR3 protein. This sample carries 1.5 million to 2 million distinct CDR3 sequences, approximately 50% of them seen once, and the ten largest clones take approximately 2.1%. Material for sequencing was blood. The receptors were gathered from a woman aged 35 to 49 in good health. Both conserved end residues are part of each CDR3. Each record gives: CDR3 length, V gene, D gene, clone size, J gene, CDR3 protein, CDR3 DNA. D genes are given only for firm matches. A row's size may be missing; if present it is once, few, many or a size class.

13,TRBV4-2,-,-,TRBJ2-5,CASSPEEGKTQYF,TGTGCCAGCAGCCCGGAAGAGGGGAAGACCCAGTACTTC
16,TRBV7-9,-,-,TRBJ2-5,CASSSIHEDRQETQYF,TGTGCCAGCAGCTCAATCCACGAAGACAGGCAAGAGACCCAGTACTTC
15,TRBV11-2,-,-,TRBJ2-1,CASSFERGHINEQFF,TGTGCCAGCAGCTTCGAACGGGGGCACATTAATGAGCAGTTCTTC
14,TRBV7-2,TRBD2,few,TRBJ2-1,CASSSTGTSVLQFF,TGTGCCAGCAGCTCTACCGGGACTAGCGTACTTCAGTTCTTC
16,TRBV3-1,-,-,TRBJ2-1,CASSQGGGLHYNEQFF,TGTGCCAGCAGCCAAGGCGGGGGCTTACACTACAATGAGCAGTTCTTC
14,TRBV5-1,-,few,TRBJ2-7,CASSLEYGRNEQYF,TGCGCCAGCAGCTTGGAGTATGGCAGAAACGAGCAGTACTTC
13,TRBV24-1,TRBD1,-,TRBJ2-7,CATSSDRVYEQYF,TGTGCCACCAGTTCGGACAGGGTCTACGAGCAGTACTTC
13,TRBV6-2/TRBV6-3,-,-,TRBJ1-2,CASSYNTGNGYTF,TGTGCCAGCAGTTACAATACAGGGAACGGCTACACCTTC
15,TRBV29-1,TRBD1,few,TRBJ2-7,CSVEVPGQGGYEQYF,TGCAGCGTTGAAGTCCCGGGACAGGGAGGCTACGAGCAGTACTTC
16,TRBV6-5,-,-,TRBJ2-3,CASRYRRGGSTDTQYF,TGTGCCAGCAGGTACCGCAGGGGCGGGAGCACAGATACGCAGTATTTT
18,TRBV7-2,TRBD2,-,TRBJ2-3,CASSSTMTSGGLTDTQYF,TGTGCCAGCAGCTCGACTATGACTAGCGGGGGGTTAACAGATACGCAGTATTTT
17,TRBV20-1,TRBD2,-,TRBJ2-3,CSAQKGRRGAGTDTQYF,TGCAGTGCCCAGAAGGGTCGGCGGGGGGCCGGCACAGATACGCAGTATTTT
18,TRBV6-2/TRBV6-3,TRBD1,once,TRBJ2-7,CASSQFFPGTGGTYEQYF,TGTGCCAGCAGTCAATTTTTCCCCGGGACAGGGGGCACCTACGAGCAGTACTTC
16,TRBV4-3,-,once,TRBJ2-1,CASSQVGGKYIDKQFF,TGCGCCAGCAGCCAAGTTGGGGGGAAGTATATCGATAAGCAGTTCTTC
14,TRBV20-1,TRBD1,-,TRBJ1-1,CSASPGQVNTEAFF,TGCAGTGCTAGTCCGGGACAGGTGAACACTGAAGCTTTCTTT
13,TRBV7-2,-,few,TRBJ1-2,CASASRGARGYTF,TGTGCCAGCGCCAGTCGGGGAGCTCGTGGCTACACCTTC
14,TRBV12-5,TRBD1,-,TRBJ2-5,CASSVGRGHDEQYF,TGTGCTAGTTCCGTCGGCAGGGGGCATGATGAGCAGTACTTC
15,TRBV28,-,-,TRBJ2-5,CATLSFLGELGTQYF,TGTGCCACCCTCAGTTTTTTGGGGGAGCTAGGGACCCAGTACTTC
13,TRBV27,-,few,TRBJ2-5,CASREVGGETQYF,TGTGCCAGCAGAGAAGTAGGGGGAGAGACCCAGTACTTC
16,TRBV7-2,TRBD1,-,TRBJ2-2,CASSPQTGGLTGELFF,TGTGCCAGCAGCCCACAGACAGGGGGTCTCACCGGGGAGCTGTTTTTT
16,TRBV15,TRBD2,-,TRBJ2-3,CATSRDASGNTDTQYF,TGTGCCACCAGCAGAGACGCTAGCGGGAACACAGATACGCAGTATTTT
15,TRBV20-1,-,-,TRBJ2-3,CSAPNREKNTDTQYF,TGCAGTGCTCCGAACAGGGAGAAGAACACAGATACGCAGTATTTT
15,TRBV4-3,-,-,TRBJ2-1,CVSSKKGRGPNEQFF,TGCGTCAGCAGCAAAAAGGGACGGGGTCCCAATGAGCAGTTCTTC
13,TRBV27,-,-,TRBJ2-1,CASSPTRHDEQFF,TGTGCCAGCAGTCCAACGCGGCACGATGAGCAGTTCTTC
15,TRBV7-2,TRBD1,few,TRBJ1-2,CASSFYADRARGYTF,TGTGCCAGCAGCTTCTACGCGGACAGGGCTCGGGGCTACACCTTC
14,TRBV29-1,TRBD2,-,TRBJ2-5,CSVASGTRGETQYF,TGCAGCGTTGCCTCCGGGACTAGGGGAGAGACCCAGTACTTC
15,TRBV5-1,TRBD2,-,TRBJ2-1,CASSLEPRAGVREFF,TGCGCCAGCAGCTTAGAGCCCCGCGCGGGGGTACGCGAGTTCTTC
15,TRBV20-1,TRBD2,few,TRBJ2-7,CSAKPLAGGTYEQYF,TGCAGTGCGAAACCACTAGCGGGGGGTACCTACGAGCAGTACTTC
11,TRBV5-1,-,-,TRBJ2-2,CASMLGGELFF,TGCGCCAGCATGTTAGGCGGGGAGCTGTTTTTT
15,TRBV14,-,few,TRBJ2-1,CASSTEWGAYNEQFF,TGTGCCAGCAGCACCGAGTGGGGGGCCTACAATGAGCAGTTCTTC
16,TRBV15,TRBD2,-,TRBJ2-1,CATSRDPQLRTSKQFF,TGTGCCACCAGCAGAGATCCTCAACTACGGACTAGCAAACAGTTCTTC
14,TRBV9,TRBD1,-,TRBJ1-2,CASSAGTGYYGYTF,TGTGCCAGCAGCGCAGGGACAGGGTATTATGGCTACACCTTC
15,TRBV7-2,TRBD2,few,TRBJ2-1,CASSLRAGGRGEQFF,TGTGCCAGCAGCTTACGAGCGGGGGGGCGAGGTGAGCAGTTCTTC
14,TRBV7-9,-,-,TRBJ2-5,CASSSAAYQETQYF,TGTGCCAGCAGCTCTGCAGCGTACCAAGAGACCCAGTACTTC
14,TRBV29-1,TRBD1,-,TRBJ2-5,CSVEGQGTRETQYF,TGCAGCGTTGAGGGACAGGGTACGCGAGAGACCCAGTACTTC
14,TRBV13,TRBD1,-,TRBJ2-7,CASSEQGKSYEQYF,TGTGCCAGCAGCGAACAGGGGAAGTCCTACGAGCAGTACTTC
14,TRBV28,-,-,TRBJ1-2,CASALPRDSLRYTF,TGTGCCAGCGCCCTCCCGAGGGACTCCCTTCGCTACACCTTC
19,TRBV12-3/TRBV12-4,TRBD2,few,TRBJ2-3,CASSRQGNLAGGFTDTQYF,TGTGCCAGCAGCCGACAGGGGAACCTAGCGGGGGGGTTCACAGATACGCAGTATTTT
16,TRBV4-3,TRBD2,-,TRBJ2-7,CASSQGGRGGRNEQYF,TGCGCCAGCAGCCAAGGGGGTCGGGGGGGCAGGAATGAGCAGTACTTC
13,TRBV24-1,-,-,TRBJ2-3,CATSAGVPDTQYF,TGTGCCACCAGTGCAGGGGTTCCAGATACGCAGTATTTT
18,TRBV20-1,-,few,TRBJ2-5,CSARGRGSVAKYQETQYF,TGCAGTGCTAGAGGGAGAGGTAGCGTAGCAAAGTACCAAGAGACCCAGTACTTC
15,TRBV20-1,TRBD1,-,TRBJ2-5,CSATMTGGVEETQYF,TGCAGTGCTACCATGACAGGGGGGGTCGAAGAGACCCAGTACTTC
20,TRBV7-2,-,-,TRBJ1-4,CASSRRRDTNELATNEKLFF,TGTGCCAGCAGCCGCAGACGGGACACCAACGAATTAGCAACTAATGAAAAACTGTTTTTT
16,TRBV5-1,TRBD2,-,TRBJ2-1,CASSPLLGGGYNEQFF,TGCGCCAGCAGCCCTCTTCTCGGGGGGGGATACAATGAGCAGTTCTTC
16,TRBV9,TRBD1,few,TRBJ2-3,CASSETGGYHTDTQYF,TGTGCCAGCAGCGAAACAGGGGGCTACCACACAGATACGCAGTATTTT
14,TRBV20-1,-,-,TRBJ2-7,CSASVGGESYEQYF,TGCAGTGCTAGTGTCGGAGGGGAATCCTACGAGCAGTACTTC
14,TRBV12-3/TRBV12-4,-,few,TRBJ2-5,CASSGTPSQETQYF,TGTGCCAGCAGTGGGACCCCGTCACAAGAGACCCAGTACTTC
14,TRBV5-1,-,-,TRBJ2-3,CASSSQGGMDTQYF,TGCGCCAGCAGCTCCCAGGGCGGTATGGATACGCAGTATTTT
14,TRBV6-2/TRBV6-3,-,-,TRBJ1-2,CASTRRGANYGYTF,TGTGCCAGCACCCGTCGGGGGGCAAACTATGGCTACACCTTC
14,TRBV9,TRBD1,-,TRBJ2-3,CASSRTGFRDTQYF,TGTGCCAGCAGCAGGACAGGTTTTAGGGATACGCAGTATTTT
13,TRBV5-6,-,-,TRBJ1-1,CASTPNMNTEAFF,TGTGCCAGCACCCCCAATATGAACACTGAAGCTTTCTTT
17,TRBV21-1,-,-,TRBJ1-1,CASSKEEQGLMNTEAFF,TGTGCCAGCAGCAAAGAGGAGCAGGGGCTCATGAACACTGAAGCTTTCTTT
15,TRBV6-2/TRBV6-3,-,-,TRBJ2-6,CASRPEGAGANVLTF,TGTGCCAGCAGACCCGAGGGAGCTGGGGCCAACGTCCTGACTTTC
12,TRBV7-2,-,-,TRBJ2-7,CASSVTRDEQYF,TGTGCCAGCAGCGTAACCAGGGACGAGCAGTACTTC